The sequence of this T cell receptor (beta chain) was determined in a study of blood T cell repertoires in COVID-19. Study context: Material from acute and convalescent COVID-19 was sourced from the United States, Italy and Spain. The cDNA or gDNA used as material had been derived from T cells, B-cell-depleted T cells, or PBMCs.

A Seattle source enrolled patients during active infection and followed them longitudinally. Method: immunoSEQ multiplex PCR; TCRdb's copy keeps in-frame clones and lacks some. The sample consists of some 70,000 clones, 84% of them appearing once. Trimming left V 5 bases short and J 2 bases short, with 12 bases between. Germline V gene lookup returns CDR1 SGHVS and CDR2 FQNEAQ. This CDR3 is built from 14 residues. V usage is TRBV7-8 and J usage is TRBJ1-2, with D possibly matching TRBD1 (6 bases). This TCR was sampled from a man aged 50-59 years with COVID-19, enrolled during active disease. The sample was peripheral blood. The CDR3: CASSNGQSNYGYTF. Written as DNA, the CDR3 is TGTGCCAGCAGCAACGGACAGTCGAACTATGGCTACACCTTC.